This T cell receptor beta chain was identified in a study of T cells expressing NK-cell markers. General observations from the study: Questions lingered over whether expanded NKG2C+ T cell clones were HCMV-specific.

CDR1 is DFQATT and CDR2 is SNEGSKA in the germline V gene (reference sequence). The CDR3 is 14 residues long. TCRdb reprocessed the 5' RACE reads; each CDR3 protein has one entry and no DNA is given. In total, the table holds about 550,000 distinct CDR3 sequences. Points on this clonotype: What it binds is not known.

The chain couples TRBV20-1 to TRBJ2-1; without DNA, the TCRdb call of TRBD1 cannot be checked. The sequencing sample was made of blood T cells: a sorted CD56 or NKG2C T cell subset, CD4+ or CD8+ T cells, or bulk PBMC T cells (not recorded which). This clonotype originated in a man aged 18 to 29 in good health. The CDR3: CSAPDKGSYNEQFF.